This is a list of T cell receptor beta chains from one sample in a study of neurological immune-mediated disorders. TCRdb re-called the 5' RACE reads with MiXCR, one entry per CDR3 protein. The sample has about 28,000 distinct CDR3 sequences; about 7% are singletons. Sequenced sample: PBMCs. The receptors originated from a woman in her 50s in good health. The CDR3 runs from the conserved cysteine through the conserved F or W. The D gene is left open where the match is weak. Clone size, where shown, is once, few, many, or a class for clones that have expanded.

TRBV20-1	NA	TRBJ1-5	many	CSAREYSNQPQHF	TGCAGTGCTAGAGAATATAGCAATCAGCCCCAGCATTTT
TRBV28	NA	TRBJ1-2	many	CASSFWRWEQLGRDYGYTF	TGTGCCAGCAGTTTTTGGCGGTGGGAACAGTTGGGGCGGGACTATGGCTACACCTTC
TRBV7-9	NA	TRBJ2-1	many	CASSLSGASYNEQFF	TGTGCCAGCAGCCTCTCGGGAGCGTCTTACAATGAGCAGTTCTTC
TRBV2	TRBD1	TRBJ1-2	many	CASRRTGTNYGYTF	TGTGCCAGCAGACGGACAGGGACTAACTATGGCTACACCTTC
TRBV14	NA	TRBJ2-3	NA	CASSQDLGQGITDTQYF	TGTGCCAGCAGCCAAGATCTAGGGCAGGGGATAACAGATACGCAGTATTTT
TRBV4-1	NA	TRBJ1-5	many	CASSQEVGSGNQPQHF	TGCGCCAGCAGCCAAGAAGTGGGCTCGGGCAATCAGCCCCAGCATTTT
TRBV10-1	TRBD1	TRBJ2-1	many	CASSASGGGYNEQFF	TGCGCCAGCAGTGCCTCAGGGGGCGGCTACAATGAGCAGTTCTTC
TRBV9	TRBD1	TRBJ2-5	many	CASSPRSGQGVQETQYF	TGTGCCAGCAGCCCAAGATCGGGACAGGGTGTTCAAGAGACCCAGTACTTC
TRBV5-1	NA	TRBJ2-7	many	CASSSDVGKYDEQYF	TGCGCCAGCAGTTCGGACGTGGGAAAATACGACGAGCAGTACTTC
TRBV3-1	NA	TRBJ1-1	few	CASSQASVNTEAFF	TGTGCCAGCAGCCAAGCGTCGGTGAACACTGAAGCTTTCTTT
TRBV28	TRBD2	TRBJ2-3	many	CASRLAVSTDTQYF	TGTGCCAGCCGACTAGCAGTCAGCACAGATACGCAGTATTTT
TRBV20-1	NA	TRBJ2-1	many	CSARAPNEQFF	TGCAGTGCCCGTGCGCCCAATGAGCAGTTCTTC
TRBV7-2	TRBD1	TRBJ2-2	many	CASSPQGAGTGELFF	TGTGCCAGCAGCCCACAGGGGGCGGGCACCGGGGAGCTGTTTTTT
TRBV20-1	TRBD2	TRBJ2-1	many	CSARLLAGHNEQFF	TGCAGTGCTAGGCTACTAGCGGGTCACAATGAGCAGTTCTTC
TRBV20-1	TRBD1	TRBJ2-7	many	CSATDRDLLYEQYF	TGCAGTGCTACAGACAGGGATCTCCTCTACGAGCAGTACTTC
TRBV20-1	TRBD2	TRBJ2-7	many	CSASSGGLAYEQYF	TGCAGTGCTAGTAGCGGGGGGCTTGCCTACGAGCAGTACTTC
TRBV5-8	TRBD2	TRBJ2-1	NA	CASSQMGLAGGGSYNEQFF	TGTGCCAGCAGCCAAATGGGACTAGCGGGTGGCGGATCCTACAATGAGCAGTTCTTC
TRBV29-1	NA	TRBJ2-1	NA	CSALGAGRGSYNEQFF	TGCAGCGCCCTGGGGGCGGGACGTGGCTCCTACAATGAGCAGTTCTTC
TRBV27	TRBD1	TRBJ2-3	many	CASSPWTGKSGTDTQYF	TGTGCCAGCAGTCCTTGGACAGGGAAATCTGGTACAGATACGCAGTATTTT
TRBV7-3	NA	TRBJ2-1	many	CASSLYGDEQFF	TGTGCCAGCAGCTTATACGGCGATGAGCAGTTCTTC
TRBV20-1	TRBD2	TRBJ2-1	many	CSARYKRGLEQFF	TGCAGTGCTAGATATAAGCGGGGGCTGGAGCAGTTCTTC
TRBV20-1	TRBD2	TRBJ2-3	many	CSGGGGSDTQYF	TGCAGTGGGGGCGGGGGGTCAGATACGCAGTATTTT
TRBV18	TRBD1	TRBJ2-1	once	CASSYRGIENNEQFF	TGTGCCAGCTCTTACAGGGGGATCGAAAACAATGAGCAGTTCTTC
TRBV6-5	NA	TRBJ2-3	many	CASSYFQAGWGDTQYF	TGTGCCAGCAGTTACTTTCAGGCGGGATGGGGCGATACGCAGTATTTT
TRBV29-1	NA	TRBJ2-6	many	CSVARDVDSGANVLTF	TGCAGCGTTGCCAGAGACGTTGACTCTGGGGCCAACGTCCTGACTTTC
TRBV7-9	NA	TRBJ2-7	NA	CASSGRIDEQYF	TGTGCCAGCAGCGGGAGGATCGACGAGCAGTACTTC
TRBV20-1	TRBD1	TRBJ1-1	many	CSARETGVAAFF	TGCAGTGCTAGAGAAACAGGGGTCGCGGCTTTCTTT
TRBV28	TRBD1	TRBJ2-7	many	CASRGQGAVEQYF	TGTGCCAGCAGAGGACAGGGGGCGGTCGAGCAGTACTTC
TRBV30	NA	TRBJ1-3	many	CAWSDGRASFSGNTIYF	TGTGCCTGGAGTGACGGCCGGGCCTCATTCTCTGGAAACACCATATATTTT
TRBV27	NA	TRBJ1-5	many	CASGTRDNQPQHF	TGTGCCAGCGGCACTAGGGATAATCAGCCCCAGCATTTT
TRBV5-1	TRBD2	TRBJ2-3	many	CASSFGDYQADTQYF	TGCGCCAGCAGCTTCGGGGACTATCAGGCAGATACGCAGTATTTT
TRBV7-9	NA	TRBJ2-1	many	CASSLGMPPAEQFF	TGTGCCAGCAGCTTAGGTATGCCTCCAGCTGAGCAGTTCTTC
TRBV20-1	TRBD2	TRBJ2-7	many	CSAILSGGANEQYF	TGCAGTGCTATTCTTAGCGGGGGGGCCAACGAGCAGTACTTC
TRBV20-1	NA	TRBJ1-5	many	CSARQSSNQPQHF	TGCAGTGCTAGGCAGTCCTCCAATCAGCCCCAGCATTTT
TRBV10-3	TRBD1	TRBJ2-1	many	CAISARTGGDNEQFF	TGTGCCATCAGTGCACGGACAGGGGGTGACAATGAGCAGTTCTTC
TRBV5-1	NA	TRBJ2-1	many	CASSLDAGLQGDEQFF	TGCGCCAGCAGCTTGGATGCAGGACTCCAGGGAGATGAGCAGTTCTTC
TRBV24-1	NA	TRBJ2-1	many	CATSALGGGLSSYNEQFF	TGTGCCACCAGTGCCCTAGGGGGGGGGCTGTCCTCCTACAATGAGCAGTTCTTC
TRBV28	TRBD1	TRBJ2-2	many	CASRTGGLSYTGELFF	TGTGCCAGCCGGACAGGGGGCTTATCCTACACCGGGGAGCTGTTTTTT
TRBV5-1	TRBD1	TRBJ2-3	many	CASSLEQGAGDTQYF	TGCGCCAGCAGCTTGGAACAGGGGGCCGGAGATACGCAGTATTTT
TRBV20-1	TRBD1	TRBJ1-4	many	CSARPTDRGSYEKLFF	TGCAGTGCTAGACCGACCGACAGGGGCTCGTATGAAAAACTGTTTTTT